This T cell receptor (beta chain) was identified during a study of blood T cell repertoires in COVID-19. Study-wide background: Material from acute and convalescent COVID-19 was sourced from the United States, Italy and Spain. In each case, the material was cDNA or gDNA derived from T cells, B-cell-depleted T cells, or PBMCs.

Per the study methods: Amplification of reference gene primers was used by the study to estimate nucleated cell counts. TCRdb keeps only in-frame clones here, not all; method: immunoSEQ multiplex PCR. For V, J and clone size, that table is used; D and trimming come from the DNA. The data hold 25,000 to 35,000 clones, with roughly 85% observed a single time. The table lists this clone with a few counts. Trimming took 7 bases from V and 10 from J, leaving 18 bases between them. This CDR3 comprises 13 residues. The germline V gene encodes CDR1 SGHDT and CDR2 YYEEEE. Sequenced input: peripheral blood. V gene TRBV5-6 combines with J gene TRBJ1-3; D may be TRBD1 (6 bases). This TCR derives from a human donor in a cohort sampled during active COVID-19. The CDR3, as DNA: TGTGCCAGCCGCCTGGGGGGGCTACGGACCATATATTTT. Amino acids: CASRLGGLRTIYF. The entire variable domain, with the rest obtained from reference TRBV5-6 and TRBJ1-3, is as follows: DAGVTQSPTHLIKTRGQQVTLRCSPKSGHDTVSWYQQALGQGPQFIFQYYEEEERQRGNFPDRFSGHQFPNYSSELNVNALLLGDSALYLCASRLGGLRTIYFGEGSWLTVV.